A selection of T cell receptor beta chains follows, all from one sample in a study of blood T cell repertoires in COVID-19. The assay was immunoSEQ multiplex PCR, and TCRdb's table has in-frame clones only and misses some. The table has about 85,000 clones, 82% seen once. The sample comprised peripheral blood. These receptors were taken from a woman older than 75 with acute or convalescent COVID-19. The CDR3 runs from the conserved cysteine through the conserved F or W. D genes are given only for firm matches. Part of the rows lack a size; the others show once, few, many or a class for expanded clones.

>.|TRBJ2-7|.|TRBV15
TGTGCCACCAGCAGAGACCAGGGGATCACCTACGAGCAGTACTTC
CATSRDQGITYEQYF
>.|TRBJ2-4|.|TRBV15
TGTGCCACCAGCAGGGACGGAGGGGGCCCCAAAAACATTCAGTACTTC
CATSRDGGGPKNIQYF
>.|TRBJ2-5|TRBD2|TRBV5-4
TGTGCCAGCAGCTTGGGACTAGCGGGGAGTGAGACCCAGTACTTC
CASSLGLAGSETQYF
>once|TRBJ2-1|TRBD2|TRBV10-3
TGTGCCATCAGTGAGTCTAAACTAGCGGTAAGCTCCTACAATGAGCAGTTCTTC
CAISESKLAVSSYNEQFF
>.|TRBJ2-7|TRBD2|TRBV28
TGTGCCAGCAGTTTGGGCTCACTAGCGGGAAACCTCTGGCACTTC
CASSLGSLAGNLWHF
>.|TRBJ2-2|TRBD2|TRBV5-1
TGCGCCAGCAGCTTGGAGACTAGCGGGGACGGGGAGCTGTTTTTT
CASSLETSGDGELFF
>.|TRBJ2-7|.|TRBV28
TGTGCCAGCAGTAGGGGGTTTTACGAGCAGTACTTC
CASSRGFYEQYF
>.|TRBJ2-1|.|TRBV19
TGTGCCAGTAGTCCATCCATACAGGGCAATGAGCAGTTCTTC
CASSPSIQGNEQFF
>.|TRBJ2-7|.|TRBV6-5
TGTGCCAGCAGGAGCTCCTACGAGCAGTACTTC
CASRSSYEQYF
>.|TRBJ2-7|.|TRBV7-2
TGTGCCAGCAGCTTAGGTCGGGGCGGGGTCGACGGTTACGAGCAGTACTTC
CASSLGRGGVDGYEQYF
>.|TRBJ2-3|.|TRBV24-1
TGTGCCACCAGTGATTCCTGGAGGGGAACAGATACGCAGTATTTT
CATSDSWRGTDTQYF
>few|TRBJ1-2|TRBD1|TRBV7-8
TGTGCCAGCAGCCTGACCCAGGGGGCCGGCGGCTATGGCTACACCTTC
CASSLTQGAGGYGYTF
>.|TRBJ2-7|TRBD1|TRBV11-1
TGTGCCAGCAGTAGCCGGGACAGAGGAACCTACGAGCAGTACTTC
CASSSRDRGTYEQYF
>once|TRBJ2-2|.|TRBV9
TGTGCCAGCAGCGGGCGGGAGAACACCGGGGAGCTGTTTTTT
CASSGRENTGELFF
>.|TRBJ1-2|TRBD1|TRBV27
TGTGCCAGCAGTTTATCGCAGTCAGGGGGCCTAGGGGGTGGCTACACCTTC
CASSLSQSGGLGGGYTF
>.|TRBJ2-1|.|TRBV5-1
TGCGCCAGCAGCTTGTTGGCTAATGAGCAGTTCTTC
CASSLLANEQFF
>.|TRBJ1-2|.|TRBV6-2/TRBV6-3
TGTGCCAGCAGTTACATGGTCAGACCGGGCTATGGCTACACCTTC
CASSYMVRPGYGYTF
>.|TRBJ2-7|.|TRBV2
TGTGCCAGCAGCGACCCTAGGACCTACGAGCAGTACTTC
CASSDPRTYEQYF
>.|TRBJ2-7|.|TRBV5-1
TGCGCCAGCAGCGAGACCGGGACTGGCTCCTACGAGCAGTACTTC
CASSETGTGSYEQYF
>.|TRBJ2-3|.|TRBV27
TGTGCCAGCCAGTGGAGCGGGTTTAAGTATTTT
CASQWSGFKYF
>.|TRBJ2-5|TRBD1|TRBV6-2/TRBV6-3
TGTGCCAGCAGTTGGTGGGACAGCTACCAAGAGACCCAGTACTTC
CASSWWDSYQETQYF
>.|TRBJ1-2|.|TRBV4-2
TGTGCCAGCAGCCAAGGAGATAACTATGGCTACACCTTC
CASSQGDNYGYTF
>.|TRBJ2-1|TRBD2|TRBV5-4
TGTGCCAGCAGACGATCCGGGAGGGCGGACTACAATGAGCAGTTCTTC
CASRRSGRADYNEQFF
>.|TRBJ2-2|TRBD1|TRBV19
TGTGCCAGTAGTAGAAGGGACAGGGGGAACGGGGAGCTGTTTTTT
CASSRRDRGNGELFF
>.|TRBJ2-3|TRBD2|TRBV5-4
TGTGCCAGCAGCTCAGCGGGGGGGTACACAGATACGCAGTATTTT
CASSSAGGYTDTQYF
>.|TRBJ2-3|.|TRBV11-2
TGTGCCAGCAGCTTCGGAGATACGCAGTATTTT
CASSFGDTQYF
>.|TRBJ2-7|TRBD2|TRBV3-1/TRBV3-2
TGTGCCAGCAGCCAAGCAACTAGCGGCAGAGGCGAGCAGTACTTC
CASSQATSGRGEQYF
>.|TRBJ1-4|.|TRBV5-1
TGCGCCAGCAGCTTGGGCAGGGGAAACGAAAAACTGTTTTTT
CASSLGRGNEKLFF
>.|TRBJ2-5|.|TRBV5-6
TGTGCCAGCAGCTTTGGCACAGGCCAAGAGACCCAGTACTTC
CASSFGTGQETQYF
>.|TRBJ1-2|TRBD1|TRBV5-1
TGCGCCAGCAGCTTCGAGACACAGGGGCATGGCTACACCTTC
CASSFETQGHGYTF
>.|TRBJ2-1|TRBD2|TRBV2
TGTGCCAGCAGTCGGACTAGCGGGAGGGGACTCTACAATGAGCAGTTCTTC
CASSRTSGRGLYNEQFF
>.|TRBJ2-7|.|TRBV7-2
TGTGCCTCAGGCATCGGGGGCTCCTACGAGCAGTACTTC
CASGIGGSYEQYF
>.|TRBJ1-2|.|TRBV10-2
TGCGCCAGCAGTGAGCAGAACTATGGCTACACCTTC
CASSEQNYGYTF
>.|TRBJ2-7|.|TRBV3-1/TRBV3-2
TGTGCCAGCAGCCAGCTACAGGGTTCCGAGCAGTACTTC
CASSQLQGSEQYF
>once|TRBJ1-5|.|TRBV7-8
TGTGCCAGCAGCTTGGCCGAAACATATAGCAATCAGCCCCAGCATTTT
CASSLAETYSNQPQHF